The 28 T cell receptor beta chains below were found in one sample sequenced in a study of T cells in localized non-small cell lung cancer. The repertoire was sequenced with immunoSEQ multiplex PCR; TCRdb's copy has only in-frame clones and lacks some. Here the sample spans fewer than 45,000 clones, approximately 91% being singletons. The source material was peripheral blood, sampled before any cancer treatment. These receptors all stem from a female donor at least 60 years old with stage I squamous cell lung carcinoma.

The chain uses TRBV5-1 and TRBJ2-5; a possible D gene is TRBD1 (8 bases). V lost 3 bases and J lost 5, with 14 bases in between. Per germline, CDR1 SGHRS and CDR2 YFSETQ. The CDR3 extends over 14 amino acids. CDR3 sequence reads: CASSSLQGGETQYF. CDR3 nucleotide sequence: TGCGCCAGCAGCTCGTTACAGGGGGGGGAGACCCAGTACTTC.

V and J are TRBV7-2 and TRBJ2-5, with D tentatively TRBD2 (6 bases). Trimming cost V 7 bases and J 1 base, with 13 bases left between them. The CDR3 totals 14 residues. In germline, CDR1 is SGHTA, CDR2 FQGNSA. CDR3 region: CASIRGSRQETQYF. The CDR3 DNA sequence: TGTGCCAGCATCCGGGGGAGTCGCCAAGAGACCCAGTACTTC.

V usage is TRBV7-9 and J usage is TRBJ2-7, with D perhaps matching TRBD1 (5 bases). Trimming pared 4 bases from V and 2 bases from J, leaving 9 bases between. CDR3 length: 13 residues. From germline, CDR1 is SEHNR and CDR2 FQNEAQ (reference sequence). This CDR3 is CASSWGLTYEQYF. For the CDR3, the DNA is TGTGCCAGCAGCTGGGGCCTCACCTACGAGCAGTACTTC.

This chain uses TRBV6-5 with TRBJ2-7, with 8 positions matching TRBD2. CDR1 and CDR2 from the germline V gene are MNHEY and SVGAGI. The V segment lost 6 bases and the J segment 4 bases; nucleotides outside the gene matches: 11. CDR3 length equals 15 residues. The CDR3 sequence: CASRRKRESLYEQYF. CDR3 nucleotides: TGTGCCAGCAGGAGGAAGCGGGAGTCTTTGTACGAGCAGTACTTC.

The chain combines TRBV11-2 with TRBJ2-2; the match to TRBD2 covers 8 bases. The CDR3 length is 16 residues. The V and J ends lost 1 base and 2 bases, in that order; junction bases with no gene match: 3. Germline CDR1 SGHAT, CDR2 FQNNGV. CDR3 protein: CASSLVAGINTGELFF. In nucleotides, the CDR3 is TGTGCCAGCAGCTTAGTAGCGGGGATTAACACCGGGGAGCTGTTTTTT.

This chain joins TRBV6-5 and TRBJ2-5; 10 nucleotides line up with TRBD1. CDR3 length equals 15 residues. CDR1 is MNHEY, CDR2 SVGAGI, per germline. Trimming took 2 bases from V and 5 from J; bases not matched to a gene: 5. The CDR3 bases are TGTGCCAGCAGTTACACCGGGACAGGGGTGGAGACCCAGTACTTC. Protein: CASSYTGTGVETQYF.

The V gene is TRBV7-6, the J gene TRBJ2-5; possible D gene TRBD2, 7 bases. CDR3 length equals 15 residues. V lost 3 bases and J lost 4, with 15 bases in between. Germline V gives CDR1 SGHVS, CDR2 FNYEAQ. This chain's CDR3 is CASSFGGGSGETQYF. The DNA of the CDR3 is TGTGCCAGCAGCTTTGGGGGCGGGAGCGGAGAGACCCAGTACTTC.

V usage is TRBV5-4 and J usage is TRBJ2-1, with 8 bases lining up with TRBD2. The CDR3 runs 15 residues. The germline V gene has CDR1 SGHNT and CDR2 YYREEE (reference sequence). The junction had 4 bases not matched to a gene; V was cut back by 4 bases and J by 1 base. The CDR3 DNA follows: TGTGCCAGCAGCAAGGTAGCGGGATCCTACAATGAGCAGTTCTTC. Amino acids: CASSKVAGSYNEQFF.

This rearrangement joins TRBV7-9 to TRBJ2-3; no reliable D call. Per the germline V gene, CDR1 is SEHNR and CDR2 is FQNEAQ (reference sequence). Trimming removed 5 bases from V and 4 bases from J, with 1 base in between. This CDR3 has 10 residues. The CDR3 DNA reads TGTGCCAGCAGCCCAGATACGCAGTATTTT. As protein: CASSPDTQYF.

This chain links TRBV25-1 with TRBJ1-3, with 9 bases matching TRBD1. The CDR3 loop spans 18 amino acids. The germline V gene encodes CDR1 MGHDK and CDR2 SYGVNS. Trimming took 4 bases from V and 1 from J; bases not matched to a gene: 11. The CDR3 protein is CASSAPFSGTGSGNTIYF. CDR3 DNA: TGTGCCAGCAGTGCCCCTTTCTCCGGGACAGGGTCTGGAAACACCATATATTTT.

This clone was seen a few times. The rearrangement links TRBV5-4 to TRBJ2-7; 7 positions match TRBD2. The length of the CDR3 is 15 residues. Germline CDR1 SGHNT, CDR2 YYREEE (reference sequence). J gave up 0 bases and V 4 bases, and 7 bases lay outside the gene matches. CDR3 amino acids: CASSVGGGYSYEQYF. In DNA form, the CDR3 reads TGTGCCAGCAGCGTGGGGGGGGGATACTCCTACGAGCAGTACTTC.

The genes are TRBV19 and TRBJ1-2; D is ambiguous. Trimming left V 7 bases short and J 1 base short, with 10 bases between. The length of the CDR3 is 13 residues. Germline V CDR1 and CDR2: LNHDA, SQIVND (reference sequence). CDR3 DNA sequence: TGTGCCAGTACCCGAACAGTTAACTATGGCTACACCTTC. Protein: CASTRTVNYGYTF. Looking up the rest from reference TRBV19 and TRBJ1-2 gives the full variable domain: DGGITQSPKYLFRKEGQNVTLSCEQNLNHDAMYWYRQDPGQGLRLIYYSQIVNDFQKGDIAEGYSVSREKKESFPLTVTSAQKNPTAFYLCASTRTVNYGYTFGSGTRLTVV.

This sequence joins TRBV6-6 and TRBJ2-5, with 9 bases aligning to TRBD2. The tail of the sequence fits TRBJ2-7 better, so the J call may be wrong. The CDR3 covers 14 residues. The germline V gene has CDR1 MNHNY and CDR2 SVGAGI (reference sequence). The CDR3 loop reads CASKDSGSSYEQYF. The CDR3 DNA sequence: TGTGCCAGCAAGGATAGCGGGAGTTCCTACGAGCAGTACTTC.

This rearrangement joins TRBV2 to TRBJ2-1, with TRBD2 matching over 7 bases. J was trimmed by 2 bases and V by 11 bases; bases with no gene match: 6. The CDR3 is 13 residues long. Germline V lookup: CDR1 SNHLY, CDR2 FYNNEI. The CDR3 is CALGGRPYNEQFF. CDR3 nucleotide sequence: TGTGCCCTCGGGGGGAGACCCTACAATGAGCAGTTCTTC.

The chain couples TRBV7-2 to TRBJ2-7, with 7 positions matching TRBD1. Germline lookup yields CDR1 SGHTA and CDR2 FQGNSA. This CDR3 has 15 residues. The J segment lost 2 bases and the V segment lost 2 bases, leaving 6 bases of the junction unmatched. The CDR3 region has the DNA TGTGCCAGCAGCTTATTTGGGACAGATACCTACGAGCAGTACTTC. Protein product: CASSLFGTDTYEQYF.

The chain employs TRBV9 and TRBJ1-4, with TRBD1 matching 12 bases. This CDR3 spans 19 amino acids. Germline CDR1 reads SGDLS; CDR2 reads YYNGEE. The ends lost 3 bases at V and 4 bases at J; junction bases unmatched: 13. The CDR3 here is CASSGGTGGQPSYNEKLFF. The CDR3 DNA reads as TGTGCCAGCAGCGGCGGGACAGGGGGCCAGCCTAGTTATAATGAAAAACTGTTTTTT.

The chain recombines TRBV5-4 with TRBJ2-1; D is possibly TRBD2 (6 bases). The CDR3 runs 14 residues. CDR1 is SGHNT, CDR2 YYREEE, per germline (reference sequence). V shed 4 bases and J shed 7 bases, with 15 bases lying between them. CDR3 sequence: CASSPGLGRNEQFF. The CDR3 DNA sequence: TGTGCCAGCAGCCCCGGACTCGGGAGAAATGAGCAGTTCTTC. Based on the CDR3 plus reference TRBV5-4 and TRBJ2-1, the full variable domain is ETGVTQSPTHLIKTRGQQVTLRCSSQSGHNTVSWYQQALGQGPQFIFQYYREEENGRGNFPPRFSGLQFPNYSSELNVNALELDDSALYLCASSPGLGRNEQFFGPGTRLTVL.

CDR3 residues: CAWSNPGGTGELFF. CDR3 nucleotide sequence: TGTGCCTGGAGTAATCCAGGGGGAACCGGGGAGCTGTTTTTT. The chain uses TRBV30 and TRBJ2-2, with 7 nucleotides matching TRBD1. V lost 2 bases and J lost 5; bases outside the gene matches: 5. The CDR3 is 14 residues long. Germline V gives CDR1 GTSNPN, CDR2 SVGIG (reference sequence). The variable domain in full, completed from reference TRBV30 and TRBJ2-2, reads SQTIHQWPATLVQPVGSPLSLECTVEGTSNPNLYWYRQAAGRGLQLLFYSVGIGQISSEVPQNLSASRPQDRQFILSSKKLLLSDSGFYLCAWSNPGGTGELFFGEGSRLTVL.

DNA of the CDR3: TGTGCCAGTAGTATATTGTCTACCTCATACACCGGGGAGCTGTTTTTT. As protein: CASSILSTSYTGELFF. V usage is TRBV19 and J usage is TRBJ2-2; D gene unclear. Germline CDR1 is LNHDA and CDR2 is SQIVND (reference sequence). Trimming removed 2 bases at V and 3 bases at J, with 13 bases between. This CDR3 region has 16 residues.

V is TRBV5-5 and J is TRBJ2-1; TRBD2 might be the D (6 bases). Germline CDR1 and CDR2: SGHKS and YYEKEE (reference sequence). The V end was cut by 0 bases, the J end by 5 bases, with 21 bases between. The CDR3 consists of 18 residues. The CDR3 spells CASSLGILATFPNNEQFF. The DNA for the CDR3 is TGTGCCAGCAGCTTGGGGATTCTAGCGACATTTCCTAACAATGAGCAGTTCTTC.

V usage is TRBV19 and J usage is TRBJ2-1, with TRBD1 matching 9 bases. Trimming at V came to 5 bases and at J to 6 bases, leaving 8 bases not matched to a gene. This CDR3 region has 15 residues. Germline V gene data show CDR1 as LNHDA and CDR2 as SQIVND (reference sequence). Here the CDR3 reads CASSAGQGWSNEQFF. The CDR3 nucleotides are TGTGCCAGTAGTGCGGGACAGGGATGGAGCAATGAGCAGTTCTTC.

This clone has only a few counts. The rearrangement joins TRBV20-1 to TRBJ1-5, with D hard to call. The CDR3 consists of 11 residues. Germline-derived CDR1 and CDR2 are DFQATT and SNEGSKA (reference sequence). V lost 3 bases and J lost 1, with 1 base in between. The CDR3 spells CSARSNQPQHF. The CDR3 bases are TGCAGTGCTAGGAGCAATCAGCCCCAGCATTTT.

The chain links TRBV5-1 to TRBJ1-6; no reliable D call. Germline CDR1 SGHRS, CDR2 YFSETQ. The V end lost 8 bases, the J end lost 0 bases, and 12 bases lay between the germline ends. The CDR3 contains 15 residues. CDR3 sequence: CASSEQSSYNSPLHF. CDR3 sequence (DNA): TGCGCCAGTTCAGAACAGAGCTCCTATAATTCACCCCTCCACTTT.

The chain links TRBV9 to TRBJ2-1; D is possibly TRBD2 (6 bases). The germline gives CDR1 SGDLS, CDR2 YYNGEE. Trimming took 4 bases from V and 0 from J, leaving 14 bases between them. CDR3 size: 16 residues. The CDR3: CASSSLAWSSYNEQFF. For the CDR3, the DNA is TGTGCCAGCAGCTCACTAGCCTGGAGCTCCTACAATGAGCAGTTCTTC.

The chain recombines TRBV7-2 with TRBJ2-3; 8 nucleotides match TRBD2. J lost 1 base, V lost 1 base, and 4 bases had no gene match. CDR1 is SGHTA and CDR2 is FQGNSA in the germline V gene. The CDR3 is made up of 16 amino acids. DNA of the CDR3: TGTGCCAGCAGCTTAGGAGCGGGAGCGGGCACAGATACGCAGTATTTT. Protein: CASSLGAGAGTDTQYF.

This clone has just a few counts. The chain employs TRBV10-2 and TRBJ1-1; 7 bases line up with TRBD1. V gave up 3 bases and J gave up 0 bases; unmatched junction bases: 4. Looked up from germline, CDR1 is WSHSY and CDR2 is SAAADI. The CDR3 covers 15 residues. The CDR3 nucleotides read TGCGCCAGCAGTGACCCAGGGGGGCTGAACACTGAAGCTTTCTTT. As protein: CASSDPGGLNTEAFF.

The chain uses TRBV2 and TRBJ2-2, with D unresolved. This CDR3 has 14 residues. Germline CDR1 reads SNHLY; CDR2 reads FYNNEI. V was shortened by 0 bases and J by 10 bases, with 12 bases between the two germline ends. The CDR3 DNA is TGTGCCAGCAGTGAAGCGCTAATGGCGGTGGAGCTGTTTTTT. As protein: CASSEALMAVELFF.

The rearrangement links TRBV6-5 to TRBJ2-2; D gene ambiguous. V lost 0 bases, J lost 7 bases, and 9 bases lay in between. The CDR3 has 14 residues. Germline V gene lookup returns CDR1 MNHEY and CDR2 SVGAGI. The CDR3, as DNA: TGTGCCAGCAGTTACTCGACCGTCGTCGGGGAGCTGTTTTTT. Encoded protein: CASSYSTVVGELFF.